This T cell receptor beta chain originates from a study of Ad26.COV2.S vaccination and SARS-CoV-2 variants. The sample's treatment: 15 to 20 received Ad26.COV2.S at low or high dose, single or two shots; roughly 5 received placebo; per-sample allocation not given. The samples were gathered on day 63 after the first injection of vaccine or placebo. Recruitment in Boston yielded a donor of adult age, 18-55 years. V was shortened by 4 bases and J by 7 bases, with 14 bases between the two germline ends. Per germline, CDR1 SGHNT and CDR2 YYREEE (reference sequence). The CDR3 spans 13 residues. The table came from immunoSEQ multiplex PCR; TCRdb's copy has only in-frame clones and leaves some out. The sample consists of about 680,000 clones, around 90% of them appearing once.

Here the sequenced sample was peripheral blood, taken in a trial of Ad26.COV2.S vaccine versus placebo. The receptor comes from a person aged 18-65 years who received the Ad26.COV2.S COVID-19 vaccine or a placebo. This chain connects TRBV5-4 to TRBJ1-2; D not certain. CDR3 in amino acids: CASSTRTGGGYTF. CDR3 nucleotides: TGTGCCAGCAGCACCAGGACGGGTGGTGGCTACACCTTC. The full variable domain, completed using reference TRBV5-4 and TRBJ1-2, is ETGVTQSPTHLIKTRGQQVTLRCSSQSGHNTVSWYQQALGQGPQFIFQYYREEENGRGNFPPRFSGLQFPNYSSELNVNALELDDSALYLCASSTRTGGGYTFGSGTRLTVV.